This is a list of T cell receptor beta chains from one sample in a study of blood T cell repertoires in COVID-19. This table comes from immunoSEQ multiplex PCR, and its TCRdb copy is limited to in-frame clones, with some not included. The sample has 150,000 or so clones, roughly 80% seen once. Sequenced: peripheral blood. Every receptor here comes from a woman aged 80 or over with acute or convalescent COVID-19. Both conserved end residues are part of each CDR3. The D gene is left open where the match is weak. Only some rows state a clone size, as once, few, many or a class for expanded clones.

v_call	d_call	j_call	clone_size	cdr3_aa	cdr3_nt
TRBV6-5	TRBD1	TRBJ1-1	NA	CASNTPGTGDTEAFF	TGTGCCAGCAACACGCCCGGGACAGGGGACACTGAAGCTTTCTTT
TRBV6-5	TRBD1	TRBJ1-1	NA	CASSTRDRSNTEAFF	TGTGCCAGCAGTACCCGGGACAGGAGCAACACTGAAGCTTTCTTT
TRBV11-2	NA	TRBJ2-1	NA	CASSLNEGSNEQFF	TGTGCCAGCAGCTTAAATGAGGGAAGCAATGAGCAGTTCTTC
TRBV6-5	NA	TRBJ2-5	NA	CASIKSGEETQYF	TGTGCCAGCATTAAATCGGGGGAAGAGACCCAGTACTTC
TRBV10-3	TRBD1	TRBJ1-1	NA	CAIRRTGDSNTEAFF	TGTGCCATCAGGAGGACAGGGGATTCGAACACTGAAGCTTTCTTT
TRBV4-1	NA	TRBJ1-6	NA	CASSPLNGESSPLHF	TGCGCCAGCAGCCCCCTAAATGGTGAAAGTTCACCCCTCCACTTT
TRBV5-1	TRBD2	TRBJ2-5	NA	CASRLTSGGARETQYF	TGCGCCAGCAGATTAACTAGCGGGGGGGCCAGAGAGACCCAGTACTTC
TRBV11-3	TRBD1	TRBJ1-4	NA	CASSLGTGPNEKLFF	TGTGCCAGCAGCCTAGGGACAGGCCCCAATGAAAAACTGTTTTTT
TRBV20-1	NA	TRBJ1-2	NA	CSASISAGITDYGYTF	TGCAGTGCTAGTATTTCGGCAGGAATAACTGACTATGGCTACACCTTC
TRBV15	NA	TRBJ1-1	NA	CATLRSGLLNTEAFF	TGTGCCACCCTCAGATCAGGACTCCTGAACACTGAAGCTTTCTTT
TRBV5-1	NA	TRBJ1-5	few	CASSRTGRNQPQHF	TGCGCCAGCAGCCGCACAGGGCGAAATCAGCCCCAGCATTTT
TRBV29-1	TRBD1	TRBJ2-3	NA	CSVEPDRGRVGDTQYF	TGCAGCGTTGAGCCCGACAGGGGACGGGTTGGAGATACGCAGTATTTT
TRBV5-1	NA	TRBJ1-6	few	CASSLDGTQGSPLHF	TGCGCCAGCAGCTTGGACGGGACACAAGGTTCACCCCTCCACTTT
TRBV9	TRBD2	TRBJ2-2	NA	CASSGTSGGFTGELFF	TGTGCCAGCAGCGGGACTAGCGGGGGGTTCACCGGGGAGCTGTTTTTT
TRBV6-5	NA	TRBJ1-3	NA	CASSYLGGEKNTIYF	TGTGCCAGCAGTTACCTCGGGGGTGAAAAGAACACCATATATTTT
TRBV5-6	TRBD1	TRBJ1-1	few	CASSYPPGQGRAEAFF	TGTGCCAGCAGCTACCCGCCGGGACAGGGGAGGGCTGAAGCTTTCTTT
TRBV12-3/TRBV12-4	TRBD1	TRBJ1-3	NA	CASRDSSGNTIYF	TGTGCCAGCCGGGACAGCTCTGGAAACACCATATATTTT
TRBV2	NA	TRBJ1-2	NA	CASKGLGYTF	TGTGCCAGCAAGGGGTTGGGCTACACCTTC
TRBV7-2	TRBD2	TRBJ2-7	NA	CASSLGGGSYEQYF	TGTGCCAGCAGCTTAGGCGGGGGTTCCTACGAGCAGTACTTC
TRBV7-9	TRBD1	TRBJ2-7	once	CASSWGTGVIAYEQYF	TGTGCCAGCAGCTGGGGGACAGGGGTGATTGCCTACGAGCAGTACTTC
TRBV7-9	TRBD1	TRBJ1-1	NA	CASSQGGSRKRNTEAFF	TGTGCCAGCAGCCAGGGGGGCAGCCGTAAGAGGAACACTGAAGCTTTCTTT
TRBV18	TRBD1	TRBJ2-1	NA	CASSPYRGPDEQFF	TGTGCCAGCTCACCTTACAGGGGGCCAGATGAGCAGTTCTTC
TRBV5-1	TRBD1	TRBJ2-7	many	CASGLTGRAYEQYF	TGCGCCAGCGGCCTGACAGGGCGAGCTTACGAGCAGTACTTC
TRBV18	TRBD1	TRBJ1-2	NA	CASSPPTGAGGYTF	TGTGCCAGCTCACCACCGACAGGGGCGGGGGGCTACACCTTC
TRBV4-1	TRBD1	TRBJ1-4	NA	CASSLPDRVSRKLFF	TGCGCCAGCAGCCTACCGGACAGGGTGTCTCGAAAACTGTTTTTT
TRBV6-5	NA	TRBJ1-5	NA	CASSPGGTQQPQHF	TGTGCCAGCAGCCCCGGGGGGACACAACAGCCCCAGCATTTT
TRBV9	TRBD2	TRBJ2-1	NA	CASSLLAGAYNEQFF	TGTGCCAGCAGCCTGCTAGCGGGAGCCTACAATGAGCAGTTCTTC
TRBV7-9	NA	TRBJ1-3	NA	CASSLLGFYTIYF	TGTGCCAGCAGCTTGCTCGGTTTCTACACCATATATTTT
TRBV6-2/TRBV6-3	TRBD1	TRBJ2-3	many	CASSYGQVLTDTQYF	TGTGCCAGCAGTTACGGACAGGTACTCACAGATACGCAGTATTTT
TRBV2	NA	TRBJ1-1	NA	CASSPRTVNTEAFF	TGTGCCAGCAGTCCCAGGACAGTCAACACTGAAGCTTTCTTT
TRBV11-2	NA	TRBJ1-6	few	CATAEGIGSPLHF	TGTGCCACCGCGGAGGGAATTGGATCACCCCTCCACTTT
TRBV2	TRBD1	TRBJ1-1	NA	CASSGARTGWNTEAFF	TGTGCCAGCAGTGGGGCTCGGACAGGCTGGAACACTGAAGCTTTCTTT
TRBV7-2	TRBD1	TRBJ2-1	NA	CASTLTGQVDNNEQFF	TGTGCCAGCACACTGACCGGACAGGTCGACAACAATGAGCAGTTCTTC
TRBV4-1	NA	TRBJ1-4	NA	CASSQDNRPATNEKLFF	TGCGCCAGCAGCCAAGATAACAGACCCGCAACTAATGAAAAACTGTTTTTT
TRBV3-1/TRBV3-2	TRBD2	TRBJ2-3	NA	CASSQEKPPGTSWRQTDTQYF	TGTGCCAGCAGCCAAGAGAAACCCCCCGGGACTAGCTGGAGGCAGACAGATACGCAGTATTTT
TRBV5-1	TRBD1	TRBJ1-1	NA	CASSSTGQGAQAFF	TGCGCCAGCAGCTCAACGGGACAGGGGGCGCAAGCTTTCTTT
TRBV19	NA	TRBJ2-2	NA	CASSINRVTTGELFF	TGTGCCAGTAGTATTAACAGGGTGACCACCGGGGAGCTGTTTTTT
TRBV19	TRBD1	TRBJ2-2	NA	CASSMPYRGQNTGELFF	TGTGCCAGTAGTATGCCCTACAGGGGCCAGAACACCGGGGAGCTGTTTTTT
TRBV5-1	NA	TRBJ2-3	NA	CASSLGQMDTDTQYF	TGCGCCAGCAGCTTGGGACAAATGGACACAGATACGCAGTATTTT
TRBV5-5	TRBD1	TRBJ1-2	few	CASSSLAGQGTSYTF	TGTGCCAGCAGCTCCCTAGCGGGACAGGGGACGAGCTACACCTTC
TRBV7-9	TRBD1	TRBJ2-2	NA	CASSSGQGLSGELFF	TGTGCCAGCAGCTCCGGACAGGGATTGTCCGGGGAGCTGTTTTTT
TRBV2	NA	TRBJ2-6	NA	CASSEALASGANVLTF	TGTGCCAGCAGTGAAGCTCTGGCATCTGGGGCCAACGTCCTGACTTTC
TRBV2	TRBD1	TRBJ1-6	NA	CAISLPGQGMSSPLHF	TGTGCCATCTCTCTCCCGGGACAGGGTATGAGTTCACCCCTCCACTTT
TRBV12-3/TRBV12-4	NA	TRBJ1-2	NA	CASSRYGYTF	TGTGCCAGCAGCCGGTATGGCTACACCTTC
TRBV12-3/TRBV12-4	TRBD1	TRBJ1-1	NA	CASIGQGATEAFF	TGTGCCAGCATTGGACAGGGGGCGACTGAAGCTTTCTTT
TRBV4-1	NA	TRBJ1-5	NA	CASSDWGGDSNQPQHF	TGCGCCAGCAGCGACTGGGGGGGGGACAGCAATCAGCCCCAGCATTTT
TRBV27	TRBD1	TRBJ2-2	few	CAAGTGAPIYAGELFF	TGTGCAGCCGGGACAGGGGCCCCGATCTATGCCGGGGAGCTGTTTTTT
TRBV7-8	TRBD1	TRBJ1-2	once	CALGRGSGTGGDYGYTF	TGTGCCTTAGGCCGAGGATCCGGGACAGGGGGGGACTATGGCTACACCTTC